The 13 T cell receptor beta chains reported below all come from one sample, sequenced in a study of cytomegalovirus exposure and HLA in healthy donors. Vbeta (60) and Jbeta (13) primers were used in the PCR. TCRdb's table, derived via immunoSEQ multiplex PCR, lists solely in-frame clones and lacks some. The table has around 120,000 clones, 9.5% seen once. Material for sequencing was PBMCs. These receptors were taken from a man between 25 and 39 years old in good health and CMV-seronegative.

Only a few counts were recorded for this clone. V gene TRBV28 combines with J gene TRBJ1-4; 10 positions agree with TRBD1. Germline values: CDR1 MDHEN, CDR2 SYDVKM. The CDR3 loop spans 15 amino acids. V trimming: 4 bases; J trimming: 5 bases; junction bases outside the gene matches: 4. The CDR3 bases are TGTGCCAGCAGTTCAGGGACAGGGGAGAATGAAAAACTGTTTTTT. Translating gives CASSSGTGENEKLFF.

This clone has a handful of counts. The chain carries TRBV6-1 and TRBJ1-3; D is possibly TRBD1 (6 bases). Germline CDR1 and CDR2: MNHNS and SASEGT. The CDR3 has 16 amino acids. Trimming removed 4 bases at V and 0 bases at J, with 13 bases between. CDR3 DNA sequence: TGTGCCAGCAGTGCGCGGGCGGACAGCTCTGGAAACACCATATATTTT. This translates into CASSARADSSGNTIYF.

The J gene is TRBJ1-2, the V gene TRBV5-4, with TRBD1 identical over 7 bases. Germline lookup yields CDR1 SGHNT and CDR2 YYREEE (reference sequence). The CDR3 is 13 residues long. Germline trimming cut 10 bases from V and 4 bases from J; bases unmatched to any gene: 10. CDR3 in amino acids: CAGADRDSYGYTF. The CDR3 DNA reads as TGTGCCGGAGCTGACAGGGATAGCTATGGCTACACCTTC.

This clone has only a few counts. The rearrangement joins TRBV29-1 to TRBJ2-7; 10 positions agree with TRBD1. Germline V gene sequence: CDR1 SQVTM, CDR2 ANQGSEA. Trimming cost V 4 bases and J 3 bases; bases outside gene matches: 3. This CDR3 contains 13 residues. DNA for the CDR3: TGCAGCGTTGGGCGGACAGGGGGCTACGAGCAGTACTTC. Protein: CSVGRTGGYEQYF.

This clone was detected only a few times. The rearrangement links TRBV10-3 to TRBJ2-1; 7 bases match TRBD2. CDR1 ENHRY and CDR2 SYGVKD come from the germline V gene. CDR3 length: 15 residues. The J segment lost 0 bases and the V segment lost 8 bases, leaving 7 bases of the junction unmatched. CDR3: CAIRDRDYSYNEQFF. DNA of the CDR3: TGTGCCATCCGAGACCGGGACTACTCCTACAATGAGCAGTTCTTC.

V and J are TRBV12-5 and TRBJ2-7; tentatively, D is TRBD1 (5 bases). The CDR3 spans 13 residues. Germline V gene sequence: CDR1 LGHNT, CDR2 FRNRAP. Trimming removed 2 bases from V and 2 bases from J, with 7 bases in between. The CDR3 bases are TGTGCTAGTGGTTTGAGGGGCACCTACGAGCAGTACTTC. It yields the protein CASGLRGTYEQYF.

This chain connects TRBV18 to TRBJ1-1; 7 nucleotides align to TRBD1. This CDR3 spans 15 amino acids. CDR1 KGHSH and CDR2 LQKENI come from the germline V gene. Germline trimming cut 3 bases from V and 5 bases from J; bases unmatched to any gene: 9. Written as DNA, the CDR3 is TGTGCCAGCTCACCCCCGAGGGGACAGAGGACTGAAGCTTTCTTT. Translated: CASSPPRGQRTEAFF.

This clone has a handful of counts. The gene calls are TRBV27 and TRBJ1-1; D is possibly TRBD1 (5 bases). Trimming removed 4 bases at V and 0 bases at J, with 12 bases between. Germline lookup yields CDR1 MNHEY and CDR2 SMNVEV (reference sequence). The CDR3 consists of 15 residues. CDR3 in amino acids: CASSSTAGMNTEAFF. DNA for the CDR3: TGTGCCAGCAGTTCGACAGCCGGAATGAACACTGAAGCTTTCTTT.

This chain links TRBV27 with TRBJ1-2; D perhaps matches TRBD1 (5 bases). Germline CDR1 MNHEY, CDR2 SMNVEV (reference sequence). V was clipped by 4 bases and J by 6 bases, with 9 bases between them. The CDR3 loop spans 12 amino acids. The CDR3 loop reads CASSSPGDGYTF. In DNA form, the CDR3 reads TGTGCCAGCAGTTCCCCGGGGGATGGCTACACCTTC.

This clone has more than one count but fewer than ten. V and J are TRBV5-1 and TRBJ1-4, with a weak D call TRBD1 (6 bases). Germline V lookup: CDR1 SGHRS, CDR2 YFSETQ. This CDR3 comprises 14 residues. The V gene lost 4 bases and the J gene lost 7 bases, with 14 bases spanning the gap. The CDR3 spells CASSPQGSAEKLFF. The CDR3 region has the DNA TGCGCCAGCAGCCCTCAGGGGTCCGCTGAAAAACTGTTTTTT. The full variable domain, its missing parts supplied by reference TRBV5-1 and TRBJ1-4, is KAGVTQTPRYLIKTRGQQVTLSCSPISGHRSVSWYQQTPGQGLQFLFEYFSETQRNKGNFPGRFSGRQFSNSRSEMNVSTLELGDSALYLCASSPQGSAEKLFFGSGTQLSVL.

This clone was observed a handful of times. The CDR3 coding sequence is TGTGCCATCAGTGAGGGGGACGGGAGTTACAATGAGCAGTTCTTC. It specifies CAISEGDGSYNEQFF. This chain connects TRBV10-3 to TRBJ2-1; D possibly corresponds to TRBD2 (6 bases). V was trimmed by 2 bases and J by 4 bases, leaving 12 bases between them. Germline V gene lookup returns CDR1 ENHRY and CDR2 SYGVKD. The CDR3 is 15 amino acids.

V usage is TRBV21-1 and J usage is TRBJ2-7; whether TRBD2, the table's D call, matches the DNA was not checked. TRBV21-1 has pseudogene status. This CDR3 has 11 amino acids. CDR3 coding DNA: TGTGCCAGCAGCAACGCCTACGAGCAGTACTTC. Protein sequence: CASSNAYEQYF.

This clone occurred a few times. This chain's CDR3 is CASSGGGSMNTEAFF. For the CDR3, the DNA is TGCGCCAGCAGCGGGGGGGGGTCGATGAACACTGAAGCTTTCTTT. V gene TRBV5-1 combines with J gene TRBJ1-1, with D perhaps matching TRBD1 (5 bases). The V gene's germline CDR1 is SGHRS and CDR2 YFSETQ. The CDR3 has 15 amino acids. The V end was cut by 4 bases, the J end by 0 bases, with 13 bases between.